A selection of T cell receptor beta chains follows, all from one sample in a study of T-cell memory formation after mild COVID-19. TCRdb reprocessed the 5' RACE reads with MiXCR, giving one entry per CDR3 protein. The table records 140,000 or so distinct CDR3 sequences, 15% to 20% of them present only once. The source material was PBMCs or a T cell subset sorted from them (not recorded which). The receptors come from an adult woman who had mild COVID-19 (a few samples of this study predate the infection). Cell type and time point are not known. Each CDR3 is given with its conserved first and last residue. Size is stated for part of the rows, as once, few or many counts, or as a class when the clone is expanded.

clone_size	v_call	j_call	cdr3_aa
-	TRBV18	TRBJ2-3	CASSPESTDTQYF
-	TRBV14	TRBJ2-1	CASSQGARAFIEQFF
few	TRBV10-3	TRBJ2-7	CAISDSGQGIINEQYF
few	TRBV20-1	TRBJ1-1	CSARTAVEAFF
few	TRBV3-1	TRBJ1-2	CASSPGTYYGYTF
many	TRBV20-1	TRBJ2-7	CSATRLAGVLYEQYF
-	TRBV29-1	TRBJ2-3	CSVEAGQGIADTQYF
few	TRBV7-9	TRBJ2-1	CASSYRGDEQFF
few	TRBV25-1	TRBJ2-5	CASRENGTPETQYF
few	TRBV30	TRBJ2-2	CAWSPGLTGELFF
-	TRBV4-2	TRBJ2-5	CASSQATGLETQYF
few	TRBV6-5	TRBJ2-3	CASSYKAVWTDTQYF
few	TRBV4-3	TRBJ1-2	CASSQDGRAGYGYTF
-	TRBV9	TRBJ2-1	CASSVGDGSYNEQFF
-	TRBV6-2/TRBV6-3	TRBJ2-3	CASSYSLATDTQYF
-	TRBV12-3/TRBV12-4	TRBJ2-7	CASSSPSYSSYEQYF
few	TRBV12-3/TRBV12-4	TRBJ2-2	CASSRQGANGELFF
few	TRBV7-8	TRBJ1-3	CASSFGQLRDTIYF
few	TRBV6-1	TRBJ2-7	CASSERGTSYEQYF
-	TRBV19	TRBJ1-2	CASSRGQGAHYGYTF
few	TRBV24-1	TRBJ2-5	CATSDPGQFQETQYF
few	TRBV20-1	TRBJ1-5	CSAQQGGNSNQPQHF
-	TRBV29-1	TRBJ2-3	CSVGFGASETDTQYF
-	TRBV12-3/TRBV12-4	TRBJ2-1	CASSRGQGVGREQFF
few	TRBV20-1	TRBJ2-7	CSAGGTSLTYEQYF
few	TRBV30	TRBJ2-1	CAWSVSRLTSEQFF
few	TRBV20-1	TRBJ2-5	CSAVGLDEETQYF
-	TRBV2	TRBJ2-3	CASTGTDTQYF
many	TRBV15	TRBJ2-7	CATSRDPGNIYEQYF
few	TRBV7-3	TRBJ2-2	CASSQSPGAGFTGELFF
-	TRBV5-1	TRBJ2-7	CASSLYRTEQYF
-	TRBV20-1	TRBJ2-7	CSAPKQGVNEQYF
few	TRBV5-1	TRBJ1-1	CASSLDGPSTEAFF
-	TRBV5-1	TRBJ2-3	CASSLGLAGRWSTDTQYF